The 16 T cell receptor beta chains listed next were all sequenced from one sample in a study of shared clonotypes between healthy human individuals. Assay: immunoSEQ multiplex PCR; the TCRdb copy retains only in-frame clones and omits some. Of about 1 million clones in the sample, approximately 76% are singletons; the top ten hold 1.4% to 1.5%. The sequenced sample was memory CD4+ T cells sorted from blood. Subset here: CD45RA-negative fraction. The receptors shown here come from a man aged 18 to 29 in good health.

The CDR3: CASSGVAKNIQYF. The CDR3 DNA is TGCGCCAGCAGCGGTGTAGCCAAAAACATTCAGTACTTC. The J gene is TRBJ2-4, the V gene TRBV10-1; no firm D call. Germline assignment: CDR1 WNHNN and CDR2 SYGVQD (reference sequence). Trimming shortened V by 6 bases and J by 0 bases, and 6 bases separated the two germline ends. There are 13 residues in the CDR3.

CDR3 protein: CASSPSGRPPQFF. The CDR3 DNA follows: TGTGCCAGCTCACCTTCAGGACGGCCCCCGCAGTTCTTC. This sequence joins TRBV18 and TRBJ2-1; D gene unclear. Germline V gene sequence: CDR1 KGHSH, CDR2 LQKENI. The CDR3 extends over 13 amino acids. Trimming stripped 3 bases from V and 12 bases from J, with 15 bases between.

As regards this clone: Within the sample, other DNA sequences also encode this same CDR3. J is TRBJ2-7 and V is TRBV7-2, with unresolved D. This CDR3 is 11 amino acids long. Germline V gene lookup returns CDR1 SGHTA and CDR2 FQGNSA. V lost 5 bases to trimming and J lost 4 bases, with 6 bases between them. Written as DNA, the CDR3 is TGTGCCAGCAGCCTGCATTACGAGCAGTACTTC. It yields the protein CASSLHYEQYF.

The V gene is TRBV5-1, the J gene TRBJ1-4, with D perhaps TRBD1 (5 bases). Looked up from germline, CDR1 is SGHRS and CDR2 is YFSETQ. Between the trimmed V and J ends, which lost 3 bases and 1 base, there was a span of 13 bases. The CDR3 extends over 16 amino acids. CDR3 DNA sequence: TGCGCCAGCAGCTGGATTGGGGGGAAAACTAATGAAAAACTGTTTTTT. Its translation: CASSWIGGKTNEKLFF. Looking up the rest from reference TRBV5-1 and TRBJ1-4 gives the full variable domain: KAGVTQTPRYLIKTRGQQVTLSCSPISGHRSVSWYQQTPGQGLQFLFEYFSETQRNKGNFPGRFSGRQFSNSRSEMNVSTLELGDSALYLCASSWIGGKTNEKLFFGSGTQLSVL.

V is TRBV28 and J is TRBJ1-5; D perhaps matches TRBD1 (6 bases). The CDR3 has 14 residues. Germline CDR1 and CDR2: MDHEN and SYDVKM. The ends were cut back, 6 bases at V and 5 bases at J, with 14 bases in the middle. CDR3 amino acids: CASRRTGYDQPQHF. The DNA for the CDR3 is TGTGCCAGCAGACGAACAGGGTATGATCAGCCCCAGCATTTT.

The rearrangement joins TRBV2 to TRBJ1-1, with TRBD1 identical over 7 bases. V lost 2 bases to trimming and J lost 0 bases; unmatched junction nucleotides: 3. This CDR3 has 15 amino acids. Germline CDR1 is SNHLY and CDR2 is FYNNEI. For the CDR3, the DNA is TGTGCCAGCAGTGAAAGACAGGGCTTGAACACTGAAGCTTTCTTT. Protein product: CASSERQGLNTEAFF.

V gene TRBV2 combines with J gene TRBJ1-2, with D possibly being TRBD1 (5 bases). The V gene lost 1 base and the J gene lost 8 bases, with 14 bases spanning the gap. The germline CDR1 and CDR2 sequences are SNHLY and FYNNEI. This CDR3 has 14 residues. CDR3 sequence reads: CASSEEGWGYGYTF. The CDR3 DNA sequence: TGTGCCAGCAGTGAAGAGGGGTGGGGTTACGGCTACACCTTC.

This chain joins TRBV7-2 and TRBJ2-2; the D is unclear. The CDR3 covers 13 residues. The V gene lost 8 bases and the J gene lost 7 bases, with 14 bases spanning the gap. Germline CDR1 reads SGHTA; CDR2 reads FQGNSA. CDR3 amino acids: CASSSGVVGELFF. The CDR3 bases are TGTGCCAGCTCTTCTGGAGTTGTCGGGGAGCTGTTTTTT. Based on the CDR3 plus reference TRBV7-2 and TRBJ2-2, the full variable domain is GAGVSQSPSNKVTEKGKDVELRCDPISGHTALYWYRQSLGQGLEFLIYFQGNSAPDKSGLPSDRFSAERTGGSVSTLTIQRTQQEDSAVYLCASSSGVVGELFFGEGSRLTVL.

V and J are TRBV7-9 and TRBJ2-1; 12 nucleotides agree with TRBD2. There are 15 residues in the CDR3. J gave up 9 bases and V 3 bases, and 6 bases lay outside the gene matches. CDR1 and CDR2 from the germline V gene are SEHNR and FQNEAQ (reference sequence). The CDR3: CASSLVTSGRTEQFF. Here the CDR3 DNA reads TGTGCCAGCAGCTTGGTAACTAGCGGGAGGACTGAGCAGTTCTTC. The variable domain in full, with the rest retrieved from reference TRBV7-9 and TRBJ2-1, is DTGVSQNPRHKITKRGQNVTFRCDPISEHNRLYWYRQTLGQGPEFLTYFQNEAQLEKSRLLSDRFSAERPKGSFSTLEIQRTEQGDSAMYLCASSLVTSGRTEQFFGPGTRLTVL.

Concerning this clone itself: Other DNA sequences in this specimen translate into the identical CDR3. This sequence joins TRBV18 and TRBJ2-7; tentatively, D is TRBD1 (6 bases). This CDR3 is built from 14 residues. Germline loops: CDR1 KGHSH, CDR2 LQKENI. V dropped 3 bases and J dropped 0 bases, with 9 bases sitting between them. The DNA of the CDR3 is TGTGCCAGCTCACCCGACAGGAACTCCTACGAGCAGTACTTC. Translating it yields CASSPDRNSYEQYF.

The chain uses TRBV28 and TRBJ2-3; D ambiguous. CDR3 size: 12 residues. V lost 4 bases and J lost 6, with 8 bases in between. From germline, CDR1 is MDHEN and CDR2 SYDVKM. The CDR3 DNA reads TGTGCCAGCAGTTCCCAAGTTGATACGCAGTATTTT. Protein product: CASSSQVDTQYF.

The V gene is TRBV10-3, the J gene TRBJ1-5; 7 bases are shared with TRBD1. The CDR3 contains 12 residues. The V gene's germline CDR1 is ENHRY and CDR2 SYGVKD. Unmatched junction bases numbered 5, after V lost 8 bases and J lost 7 bases. For the CDR3, the DNA is TGTGCCATCGGCACAGGGGACCAGCCCCAGCATTTT. This gives the protein CAIGTGDQPQHF.

The J gene is TRBJ2-5, the V gene TRBV4-2, with 7 bases identical to TRBD2. Germline V gene lookup returns CDR1 LGHNA and CDR2 YNFKEQ. The CDR3 is 15 residues long. The junction had 20 bases not matched to a gene; V was cut back by 5 bases and J by 14 bases. The chain's CDR3 is CASSVSLAVSGEDYF. CDR3 nucleotide sequence: TGTGCCAGCAGCGTCTCCCTAGCGGTCTCGGGGGAAGACTACTTC.

The chain carries TRBV6-6 and TRBJ2-3, with D possibly matching TRBD2 (5 bases). V shed 4 bases and J shed 5 bases, with 13 bases lying between them. The CDR3 has 14 residues. Germline CDR1 and CDR2: MNHNY and SVGAGI (reference sequence). In DNA, the CDR3 is TGTGCCAGCAGTTCCCATGAGGGTGGAGATACGCAGTATTTT. Encoded protein: CASSSHEGGDTQYF.

V is TRBV18 and J is TRBJ1-1, with 8 bases aligning to TRBD1. This CDR3 contains 13 residues. With V trimmed by 0 bases and J by 12 bases, 6 bases remained unmatched. Germline CDR1 and CDR2: KGHSH and LQKENI. The CDR3 loop is CASSPPSGGHTFF. DNA for the CDR3: TGTGCCAGCTCACCACCGTCAGGGGGCCATACTTTCTTT. The entire variable domain, with the rest obtained from reference TRBV18 and TRBJ1-1, is as follows: NAGVMQNPRHLVRRRGQEARLRCSPMKGHSHVYWYRQLPEEGLKFMVYLQKENIIDESGMPKERFSAEFPKEGPSILRIQQVVRGDSAAYFCASSPPSGGHTFFGQGTRLTVV.

This chain uses TRBV15 with TRBJ1-3; no reliable D call. Deletions cut 0 bases from V and 0 bases from J, with 9 bases between. CDR3 length: 16 residues. Germline-derived CDR1 and CDR2 are LNHNV and YYDKDF (reference sequence). The CDR3 here is CATSRDLLTSGNTIYF. Here the CDR3 DNA reads TGTGCCACCAGCAGAGATCTATTGACCTCTGGAAACACCATATATTTT.